This T cell receptor beta chain was profiled in a study of T cells expressing NK-cell markers. Findings and limits, study-wide: Once again these clonotypes came out on top in the CD3+CD56-NKG2C+ fraction of four donors.

In the case of this clonotype: The antigen remains undetermined.

Germline loops: CDR1 MGHDK, CDR2 SYGVNS. The CDR3 is 13 amino acids. TCRdb re-called the 5' RACE reads and shows each CDR3 protein once, DNA omitted. This sample's table reports about 160,000 distinct CDR3 sequences. The clonotype originates from a man aged 18 to 69 in good health. The gene calls are TRBV25-1 and TRBJ2-2; TCRdb designates TRBD1, a call that cannot be tested without DNA. Sample: blood T cells: a sorted CD56 or NKG2C T cell subset, CD4+ or CD8+ T cells, or bulk PBMC T cells (not recorded which). Here the CDR3 reads CASSTRRTGELFF.